The entry that follows covers one T cell receptor (beta chain) sequence. There are a few counts of this clone. What this receptor recognizes is not known. Per-base quality was not reported, and no clone a single base away is much larger than it. These data originate in a study of cytomegalovirus exposure and HLA in healthy donors (dated by TCRdb to 2016 to 2017). About the investigation overall: An earlier analysis of some 550 of the donors reported 276 Gb of sequence data and 100 million to 140 million unique TCR beta sequences from about 179 million T cells. An early release covering roughly 640 HLA-typed donors comprised approximately 300 gigabases of sequencing data and tens of millions of unique TCR sequences. Of the roughly 400 genotyped donors, approximately 83% fell in the genetic ancestry cluster associated with self-reported Caucasian donors. The study aimed to test whether signatures of past pathogen exposure could be identified by cataloging public T cell receptors. Using immunosequencing, the study profiled T cell repertoires from fewer than 700 subjects and related those repertoires to cytomegalovirus serostatus. Along with the roughly 670-subject first cohort, a separate validation cohort of some 130 different subjects was used. To predict cytomegalovirus infection status, the study brought together high-throughput TCR immunosequencing, statistical association of individual TCRs with disease status, and machine learning. A later analysis re-examined previously published TCR beta repertoires from more than 650 donors and added high-resolution HLA genotyping to investigate patterns of TCR occurrence. In the later analysis, no new phenotypic data were used to find candidate immune exposures; instead, reliance was placed on TCR beta sequences and their occurrence across donors. An earlier analysis of about 600 of the donors used high-throughput TCR beta sequencing to judge whether each TCR beta V gene segment behaved as functional or pseudogenic. Donor age, sex, ethnicity and CMV serostatus were collected together with the repertoire data. In a later genetic analysis, genome-wide SNP genotypes for about 65% of the 666 donors were used, and that subset was treated as a discovery cohort. Every discovery cohort repertoire had been produced on one sequencing platform. Both class I and class II loci were covered by HLA typing, at four-digit resolution. The number of typed donors differed by locus: about 620-640 for A, B, C, DRB1 and DQB1; approximately 540 for DQA1; roughly 600 for DPA1; and approximately 450 for DPB1. A handful of DR-DQ haplotypes were treated as single units for association and clustering because of strong linkage in the cohort. Among 300 to 500 genotyped donors of the cohort, an average of around 240,000 unique TCR beta nucleotide sequences was sequenced per donor, of which approximately 19% were non-productive. The full study reports these points: At a false discovery rate of 0.05, a later analysis linked approximately 18,000 TCR beta sequences to specific HLA alleles. An earlier analysis of several hundred of the donors showed that most TCR beta V segments appeared in productive rearrangements either about 90% or about 30% of the time, which broadly matched IMGT annotations. A further reported finding was that TCR beta sequences accurately predicted the HLA-A and HLA-B alleles for most subjects in the first cohort. Most TCR sequences were observed very rarely across donors, whereas some public TCRs were present in many individuals. V-gene and J-gene trimming of TCR beta chains was associated with a missense DCLRE1C variant in a later genetic analysis, and the association was replicated in an independent cohort. Only TCR beta chains were sequenced in this cohort, and the absence of alpha or paired-chain data limited detectable features. Linkage disequilibrium might explain the correlated functional status among segregating V segments, but an unknown experimental factor could not be excluded. The 87-base-pair reads could not distinguish some IMGT-functional V segments, including TRBV6-2 and TRBV6-3, so those segments were excluded. The sequencing pipeline was judged likely to have produced a cluster of highly shared sequence variants as a technical artifact. Sequencing depth was assumed to be roughly uniform across donors in the presence/absence analyses, though that assumption may not hold. In a later analysis, several top co-occurrence clusters were reported to appear linked to parvovirus B19, influenza, CMV and Epstein-Barr virus. Roughly 15 rarely observed V segments, including chromosome 9 orphons, were excluded from the earlier analysis of approximately 600 of the donors because counts were too low. In vitro tests confirmed that a few of the cytomegalovirus-associated TCR beta chains recognize cytomegalovirus antigens. For the cohort, immune exposure information was limited to CMV serostatus. The study listed 150 to 200 TCR beta chains as associated with cytomegalovirus. In a later analysis, HLA-associated TCR beta chains were found to be more clonally expanded and to have lower generation probabilities than equally common non-associated chains. In both the original and validation cohorts, the classifier was reported to diagnose cytomegalovirus status with high specificity and sensitivity. Strong co-occurrence of HLA alleles, especially DR and DQ, made assigning TCR associations to individual alleles difficult. In a later analysis, TCR association rates were found to vary across HLA loci, with the most associated TCRs seen for DRB1 alleles and the fewest for HLA-C alleles. According to a later genetic analysis, donors in an Asian-associated ancestry cluster had fewer N-insertions in productive TCRs than the approximately 630-donor mean. Because some donors lacked HLA typing at each locus, the association tests relied only on the typed subset. In a later analysis, most CMV-associated TCR beta chains were found to appear HLA-restricted, with HLA associations seemingly driven largely by CMV exposure. It was suggested by the authors that the approach could potentially be generalized to other disease states and immunological phenotypes.

The cohort was made up of 650 to 700 healthy bone marrow donors. Cohort members were all nominally healthy when sampled, although unrecorded immune exposures were likely present. The donor tested CMV seropositive and was one of the 289 seropositive cohort members. Every donor gave a peripheral blood sample, and the peripheral blood mononuclear cells from that sample were used for TCR beta sequencing. Genomic DNA was extracted from the blood cell samples with the Qiagen DNeasy Blood Extraction Kit. The library was obtained by the immunoSEQ multiplex PCR assay. A mixture of 60 forward primers for TCR Vbeta segments and 13 reverse primers for TCR Jbeta segments was used in the multiplex PCR. A multiplex PCR assay on genomic DNA amplified the CDR3 region of rearranged TCR beta genes. Amplified TCR beta libraries were sequenced as 87-base-pair reads on the Illumina HiSeq System. On the authors' methods: A later analysis counted about 80 million unique TCR beta chains across the 550 to 750 repertoires, and about 10 million of these chains were shared by at least two donors. Raw reads were error-corrected and collapsed into unique sequences by a nearest-neighbor algorithm in which closely related sequences were merged to remove PCR and sequencing errors. Alignment of CDR3 sequences to IMGT reference sequences was used to assign V, D and J gene segments. For a sequence to be retained, a match of at least six nucleotides was required to both a V gene segment and a J gene segment. Rearrangements were called productive when the CDR3 lacked stop codons and stayed in frame with V and J; all others were non-productive. Following IMGT convention, CDR3 was defined as the stretch from the second conserved V-encoded cysteine to the conserved J-encoded phenylalanine. The earlier analysis of 500 to 750 of the donors excluded any sequence lacking an unambiguous match to a single V gene segment. In an earlier analysis of a few hundred of the donors, a V segment was called functional when productive rearrangements were above 56.7%, and segregating when the standard deviation between donors exceeded 5%. A statistical classification framework was developed to diagnose cytomegalovirus status using the catalog of TCR beta chain sequences. In a later analysis, TCR nucleotide sequences were compared against IMGT/GENE-DB human TR gene sequences so that V and J genes could be assigned. A later analysis assigned CDR3 sequences and most-parsimonious VDJ recombination scenarios with the TCRdist pipeline. A later analysis defined each TCR beta chain by its CDR3 amino acid sequence plus V-gene family, and excluded reads lacking a unique V-gene family. In a later analysis, nearly 600 highly shared, low-generation-probability nucleotide sequences were removed to address suspected cross-contamination and a sequencing artifact. In a later analysis, a clonal expansion index was calculated for each public chain from normalized within-repertoire ranks of inferred template counts. In a later analysis, generation probabilities were computed with a VDJ recombination model fitted to out-of-frame rearrangements, and the resulting probabilities were checked against IGoR. Hypergeometric tests were used in a later analysis to score TCR-TCR, TCR-HLA and TCR-CMV co-occurrence, with a repertoire-size bias correction applied to the TCR pairs. A later analysis estimated false discovery rates by permuting HLA or CMV assignments 20 times. A later analysis grouped co-occurring TCRs with DBSCAN, adding TCRdist sequence similarity when clustering within HLA-allele-positive subsets. Co-occurrence clustering excluded repertoires with fewer than 30,000 or more than 120,000 public chains, plus five with anomalous nucleotide sharing. The table comes from immuneACCESS by way of TCRdb, which keeps in-frame sequences with V and J called. Part of the clones is missing from these tables; in studies checked, under half for an unresolved V gene and the rest for unknown reasons. D and trimming come from the DNA, and the V and J calls and clone size come from that table. Present in this sample are around 120,000 clones, around 76% of which were seen just once. The ten largest clones take up approximately 31% of the sample.

CDR1 PRHDT and CDR2 FYEKMQ are derived from the germline V gene (reference sequence). Unmatched junction bases come to 5, with V trimmed by 3 bases and J by 5 bases. The CDR3, cysteine through phenylalanine, is 15 amino acids long. CDR3 DNA only is kept here, 45 bases in frame from base 1. The sequenced material came from PBMCs. The chain couples TRBV13 to TRBJ2-2, with 8 bases matching TRBD1. This clonotype was obtained from a man in his 60s in good health and CMV-seropositive. The DNA is TGTGCCAGCAGCTTGAGGGGACAGGCAACCGGGGAGCTGTTTTTT. It is translated as CASSLRGQATGELFF.